One sample yielded the 22 T cell receptor beta chains listed below, sequenced in a study of OX40 agonist ivuxolimab in advanced cancers. TCRdb's copy holds only in-frame clones and misses some; the assay was immunoSEQ multiplex PCR. The profile shows some 150,000 clones, roughly 91% of them singletons. The material sequenced was CD4+ or CD8+ T cells sorted from blood, taken in a trial of the OX40 agonist ivuxolimab. These receptors were taken from an adult with an advanced solid tumor such as melanoma, head and neck, liver or kidney cancer.

The rearrangement joins TRBV20-1 to TRBJ2-1; D not resolved. The germline CDR1 and CDR2 sequences are DFQATT and SNEGSKA (reference sequence). Trimming removed 7 bases from V and 0 bases from J, with 4 bases in between. The CDR3 consists of 11 residues. The CDR3 sequence is CSGGSYNEQFF. CDR3 nucleotides: TGCAGTGGAGGCTCCTACAATGAGCAGTTCTTC.

The CDR3 DNA reads as TGTGCCAGCAGCCTCGACCCGGGATGGACCGGGGAGCTGTTTTTT. Its translation: CASSLDPGWTGELFF. The chain couples TRBV9 to TRBJ2-2, with D perhaps matching TRBD2 (5 bases). The germline V gene has CDR1 SGDLS and CDR2 YYNGEE. The ends were cut back, 4 bases at V and 5 bases at J, with 15 bases in the middle. The CDR3 is made up of 15 amino acids.

This chain uses TRBV6-4 with TRBJ1-2; D gene ambiguous. Germline V gene data show CDR1 as MRHNA and CDR2 as SNTAGT. CDR3 length equals 13 residues. V dropped 4 bases and J dropped 3 bases, with 9 bases sitting between them. The CDR3 here is CASSARSYYGYTF. For the CDR3, the DNA is TGTGCCAGCAGTGCTAGGTCATACTATGGCTACACCTTC.

A note on this clone: The same CDR3 can be traced to other DNA sequences in this sample. This sequence joins TRBV6-5 and TRBJ1-2; D might be TRBD1 (6 bases). Germline loops: CDR1 MNHEY, CDR2 SVGAGI. Between the trimmed V and J ends, which lost 6 bases and 2 bases, there was a span of 10 bases. The CDR3 runs to 13 residues. The CDR3 sequence is CASSRTGNYGYTF. DNA of the CDR3: TGTGCCAGCAGCAGAACAGGGAACTATGGCTACACCTTC.

The genes are TRBV19 and TRBJ1-2; the D gene is possibly TRBD1 (6 bases). The CDR3 is made up of 17 amino acids. Germline assignment: CDR1 LNHDA and CDR2 SQIVND (reference sequence). Trimming removed 2 bases at V and 0 bases at J, with 16 bases between. CDR3 in DNA: TGTGCCAGTAGTATACTCCCCCGGGACAAAGCTAACTATGGCTACACCTTC. Amino acid sequence: CASSILPRDKANYGYTF.

This chain joins TRBV5-4 and TRBJ1-1, with a possible D match to TRBD1 (6 bases). CDR3 length: 13 amino acids. The V end lost 4 bases, the J end lost 6 bases, and 13 bases lay between the germline ends. Germline assignment: CDR1 SGHNT and CDR2 YYREEE (reference sequence). CDR3 loop: CASSGGAGAEAFF. The DNA of the CDR3 is TGTGCCAGCAGCGGGGGGGCGGGCGCTGAAGCTTTCTTT.

The chain carries TRBV6-1 and TRBJ2-7; tentative D call: TRBD1 (5 bases). Trimming shortened V by 4 bases and J by 2 bases, and 15 bases separated the two germline ends. The CDR3 has 15 amino acids. Germline V gene lookup returns CDR1 MNHNS and CDR2 SASEGT. As DNA, the CDR3 is TGTGCCAGCAGTGCCCCCCCAGGGCCCCCCTACGAGCAGTACTTC. Protein product: CASSAPPGPPYEQYF.

This chain links TRBV6-4 with TRBJ1-2; D possibly corresponds to TRBD1 (6 bases). The CDR3 sequence is 15 residues long. Germline V gene data show CDR1 as MRHNA and CDR2 as SNTAGT. Trimming pared 2 bases from V and 5 bases from J, leaving 15 bases between. CDR3 protein: CASSDPRQVLYGYTF. The CDR3 coding sequence is TGTGCCAGCAGTGACCCCCGACAGGTTCTTTATGGCTACACCTTC.

The CDR3 DNA follows: TGCGCCAGCAGCTACCCAACAGGGATCGAGCAGTACTTC. This gives the protein CASSYPTGIEQYF. The chain uses TRBV5-1 and TRBJ2-7; possible D gene TRBD1, 6 bases. V shed 3 bases and J shed 6 bases, with 13 bases lying between them. Looked up from germline, CDR1 is SGHRS and CDR2 is YFSETQ. This CDR3 has 13 amino acids.

This chain joins TRBV6-6 and TRBJ2-7; possible D gene TRBD2, 5 bases. The CDR3 covers 14 residues. Looked up from germline, CDR1 is MNHNY and CDR2 is SVGAGI (reference sequence). Trimming pared 5 bases from V and 3 bases from J, leaving 14 bases between. CDR3 in amino acids: CASSPEGSDYEQYF. DNA for the CDR3: TGTGCCAGCAGTCCAGAGGGCAGCGACTACGAGCAGTACTTC.

The V and J genes are TRBV5-4 and TRBJ2-5; D unresolved. V dropped 0 bases and J dropped 5 bases, with 14 bases sitting between them. Germline V gene sequence: CDR1 SGHNT, CDR2 YYREEE (reference sequence). The CDR3 has 15 amino acids. CDR3 sequence reads: CASSLGGASRETQYF. CDR3 nucleotides: TGTGCCAGCAGCTTGGGAGGAGCCAGCAGGGAGACCCAGTACTTC.

The chain's CDR3 is CASSLGQLAFF. CDR3 DNA sequence: TGTGCCAGCAGCTTAGGACAGCTAGCTTTCTTT. V and J are TRBV7-2 and TRBJ1-1; D may be TRBD1 (5 bases). CDR1 is SGHTA and CDR2 is FQGNSA in the germline V gene. The V gene lost 1 base and the J gene lost 10 bases, with 7 bases spanning the gap. The CDR3 is made up of 11 amino acids.

The chain employs TRBV7-2 and TRBJ2-5; 7 bases align to TRBD2. J was trimmed by 5 bases and V by 3 bases; bases with no gene match: 9. Germline V gives CDR1 SGHTA, CDR2 FQGNSA. CDR3 length: 15 residues. CDR3 loop: CASSLFGSGGETQYF. Here the CDR3 DNA reads TGTGCCAGCAGCTTGTTCGGGTCCGGGGGGGAGACCCAGTACTTC.

This clone appeared a single time. This chain connects TRBV18 to TRBJ2-4; D might be TRBD1 (6 bases). The CDR3 is 16 residues long. V lost 0 bases, J lost 1 base, and 10 bases lay in between. The germline V gene encodes CDR1 KGHSH and CDR2 LQKENI. The CDR3 DNA is TGTGCCAGCTCACCACCGGGGGCCTGGGCCAAAAACATTCAGTACTTC. Amino acid sequence: CASSPPGAWAKNIQYF.

The rearrangement joins TRBV5-1 to TRBJ2-3, with a weak D call TRBD1 (7 bases). Germline loops: CDR1 SGHRS, CDR2 YFSETQ. The CDR3 extends over 17 amino acids. Trimming removed 4 bases at V and 0 bases at J, with 18 bases between. The CDR3 loop is CASSGQGGDRSTDTQYF. In DNA, the CDR3 is TGCGCCAGCAGCGGCCAGGGGGGAGATCGGAGCACAGATACGCAGTATTTT.

The gene calls are TRBV6-1 and TRBJ1-1; TRBD1 matches 7 bases. After removal of 2 bases from V and 7 bases from J, the junction contained 7 bases not matched to a gene. The CDR3 spans 14 residues. In germline, CDR1 is MNHNS, CDR2 SASEGT. CDR3 DNA sequence: TGTGCCAGCAGTGAACGCTGGGCAGGGGGTGAAGCTTTCTTT. It is translated as CASSERWAGGEAFF.

This rearrangement joins TRBV6-1 to TRBJ2-7, with 7 bases that match TRBD2. The CDR3 totals 13 residues. The V and J ends lost 8 bases and 3 bases, in that order; junction bases with no gene match: 7. The germline gives CDR1 MNHNS, CDR2 SASEGT. The CDR3 loop reads CASARGWVYEQYF. The CDR3 DNA reads as TGTGCCAGCGCGCGGGGGTGGGTCTACGAGCAGTACTTC.

This chain joins TRBV6-1 and TRBJ2-7; weak D call: TRBD2 (5 bases). V dropped 5 bases and J dropped 2 bases, with 10 bases sitting between them. The CDR3 has 13 residues. Germline CDR1 reads MNHNS; CDR2 reads SASEGT. CDR3 sequence (DNA): TGTGCCAGCAGTTATGTCGGGACCTACGAGCAGTACTTC. Translating it yields CASSYVGTYEQYF.

This clone was found once. This sequence joins TRBV6-1 and TRBJ1-4; D is uncertain. The CDR3 runs to 13 residues. Germline lookup yields CDR1 MNHNS and CDR2 SASEGT. V shed 6 bases and J shed 2 bases, with 7 bases lying between them. For the CDR3, the DNA is TGTGCCAGCAGGGTGGGGACTAATGAAAAACTGTTTTTT. It codes for CASRVGTNEKLFF.

The chain couples TRBV5-1 to TRBJ2-5; D is possibly TRBD1 (6 bases). The V end lost 1 base, the J end lost 5 bases, and 9 bases lay between the germline ends. The CDR3 extends over 13 amino acids. Looked up from germline, CDR1 is SGHRS and CDR2 is YFSETQ. CDR3 DNA sequence: TGCGCCAGCAGCTTGACAGGGCACGAGACCCAGTACTTC. As protein: CASSLTGHETQYF. The full variable domain, completed using reference TRBV5-1 and TRBJ2-5, is KAGVTQTPRYLIKTRGQQVTLSCSPISGHRSVSWYQQTPGQGLQFLFEYFSETQRNKGNFPGRFSGRQFSNSRSEMNVSTLELGDSALYLCASSLTGHETQYFGPGTRLLVL.

In its sample, this clone was seen once. This sequence joins TRBV18 and TRBJ2-5; a weak D match, TRBD2 (6 bases). The ends were cut back, 7 bases at V and 1 base at J, with 13 bases in the middle. The CDR3 covers 14 residues. CDR1 is KGHSH and CDR2 is LQKENI in the germline V gene. CDR3 bases: TGTGCCAGCTTCGGGGGAGGAGGCCAAGAGACCCAGTACTTC. The encoded protein is CASFGGGGQETQYF.

The chain joins TRBV6-1 to TRBJ1-5; D is unclear. The V and J ends lost 7 bases and 1 base respectively, with 11 bases between them. This CDR3 contains 14 residues. Germline values: CDR1 MNHNS, CDR2 SASEGT. Written as DNA, the CDR3 is TGTGCCAGCAATGGCCCGAGGAGCAATCAGCCCCAGCATTTT. Amino acids: CASNGPRSNQPQHF.